A selection of T cell receptor beta chains follows, all from one sample in a study of T cell responses to AZD1222 COVID-19 vaccine. Method: immunoSEQ multiplex PCR; TCRdb's copy keeps in-frame clones and lacks some. The sample has about 150,000 clones; approximately 88% are singletons. Material: peripheral blood, obtained on day 0 of MenACWY control vaccination. These receptors all come from an adult in good health. Both conserved end residues are part of each CDR3.

v_call: TRBV5-1
j_call: TRBJ2-1
cdr3_aa: CASSPGGDNEQFF

v_call: TRBV29-1
j_call: TRBJ1-1
cdr3_aa: CSVDKPGRQDTEAFF

v_call: TRBV10-3
j_call: TRBJ1-2
cdr3_aa: CAIRPGQENYGYTF

v_call: TRBV5-1
j_call: TRBJ1-1
cdr3_aa: CASSLGLNTEAFF

v_call: TRBV7-9
j_call: TRBJ2-5
cdr3_aa: CASSLDPGQGEKTQYF

v_call: TRBV4-3
j_call: TRBJ1-3
cdr3_aa: CASSQAVSSGNTIYF

v_call: TRBV5-1
j_call: TRBJ1-1
cdr3_aa: CASSLSENTEAFF

v_call: TRBV7-9
j_call: TRBJ1-1
cdr3_aa: CASSLATLGPAFF

v_call: TRBV11-2
j_call: TRBJ1-2
cdr3_aa: CASSFQYGVSGYTF

v_call: TRBV6-5
j_call: TRBJ2-1
cdr3_aa: CASSTRTGTNEQFF

v_call: TRBV19
j_call: TRBJ2-2
cdr3_aa: CASCERAEPRGELFF

v_call: TRBV29-1
j_call: TRBJ1-4
cdr3_aa: CSGGDPNEKLFF

v_call: TRBV30
j_call: TRBJ2-1
cdr3_aa: CAWRASMEQFF

v_call: TRBV5-6
j_call: TRBJ2-3
cdr3_aa: CASSLPQGRPDTQYF

v_call: TRBV19
j_call: TRBJ1-5
cdr3_aa: CASSVFQGDQPQHF

v_call: TRBV19
j_call: TRBJ2-5
cdr3_aa: CASSITPGTESETQYF

v_call: TRBV3-1/TRBV3-2
j_call: TRBJ2-5
cdr3_aa: CASRQRSGGGEETQYF

v_call: TRBV27
j_call: TRBJ1-2
cdr3_aa: CASSLSAGIYGYTF

v_call: TRBV5-1
j_call: TRBJ1-2
cdr3_aa: CASSTGEANYGYTF

v_call: TRBV18
j_call: TRBJ2-5
cdr3_aa: CASSPRRIETQYF

v_call: TRBV19
j_call: TRBJ2-1
cdr3_aa: CASSGGPHEQFF

v_call: TRBV29-1
j_call: TRBJ1-2
cdr3_aa: CSTRENYGYTF

v_call: TRBV5-1
j_call: TRBJ2-4
cdr3_aa: CASSLGEVGNIQYF

v_call: TRBV6-4
j_call: TRBJ2-2
cdr3_aa: CASSDRGTGELFF

v_call: TRBV5-4
j_call: TRBJ1-2
cdr3_aa: CASSWRTGGANYGYTF

v_call: TRBV7-9
j_call: TRBJ2-1
cdr3_aa: CASSFSTSGRNEQFF

v_call: TRBV12-3/TRBV12-4
j_call: TRBJ2-7
cdr3_aa: CASSFAGEYEQYF

v_call: TRBV5-1
j_call: TRBJ2-5
cdr3_aa: CASSLTTGAGETQYF

v_call: TRBV18
j_call: TRBJ1-2
cdr3_aa: CASSLDREGGYTF

v_call: TRBV7-8
j_call: TRBJ1-5
cdr3_aa: CASSLTVSNQPQHF

v_call: TRBV27
j_call: TRBJ2-7
cdr3_aa: CASSPGAVYEQYF

v_call: TRBV27
j_call: TRBJ2-7
cdr3_aa: CASSLGGKGYEQYF

v_call: TRBV7-2
j_call: TRBJ2-1
cdr3_aa: CASSLGTSGIRQFF

v_call: TRBV28
j_call: TRBJ2-7
cdr3_aa: CASRNGEGRSFGNEQYF

v_call: TRBV5-1
j_call: TRBJ1-2
cdr3_aa: CASSDNFGYGYTF

v_call: TRBV6-2/TRBV6-3
j_call: TRBJ2-5
cdr3_aa: CASSYSGETQYF

v_call: TRBV3-1/TRBV3-2
j_call: TRBJ2-5
cdr3_aa: CASSQDTVQETQYF

v_call: TRBV5-5
j_call: TRBJ1-1
cdr3_aa: CASSLNTEAFF

v_call: TRBV9
j_call: TRBJ1-6
cdr3_aa: CASSANLLWGNSPLHF

v_call: TRBV7-8
j_call: TRBJ1-2
cdr3_aa: CASSRGLRELGYTF

v_call: TRBV7-8
j_call: TRBJ2-6
cdr3_aa: CASSLRQGTFGANVLTF

v_call: TRBV30
j_call: TRBJ1-2
cdr3_aa: CAWQRDSLYGYTF

v_call: TRBV6-5
j_call: TRBJ1-1
cdr3_aa: CASSYSALNTEAFF

v_call: TRBV27
j_call: TRBJ2-1
cdr3_aa: CASSLLGTSGSYHEQFF

v_call: TRBV6-5
j_call: TRBJ2-5
cdr3_aa: CASAFHVGAGETQYF

v_call: TRBV27
j_call: TRBJ2-7
cdr3_aa: CASSPIAGPSYEQYF

v_call: TRBV19
j_call: TRBJ1-5
cdr3_aa: CASTIMHGGQPQHF

v_call: TRBV18
j_call: TRBJ2-3
cdr3_aa: CASSPPSGPDTQYF

v_call: TRBV6-5
j_call: TRBJ1-1
cdr3_aa: CASSYGTMNTEAFF

v_call: TRBV11-3
j_call: TRBJ1-4
cdr3_aa: CASSPFPREAQSYEKLFF

v_call: TRBV7-2
j_call: TRBJ1-3
cdr3_aa: CASSLETGRMDTIYF

v_call: TRBV6-1
j_call: TRBJ1-2
cdr3_aa: CASSEGHRGVGYGYTF

v_call: TRBV9
j_call: TRBJ1-1
cdr3_aa: CASSVTGWNTEAFF